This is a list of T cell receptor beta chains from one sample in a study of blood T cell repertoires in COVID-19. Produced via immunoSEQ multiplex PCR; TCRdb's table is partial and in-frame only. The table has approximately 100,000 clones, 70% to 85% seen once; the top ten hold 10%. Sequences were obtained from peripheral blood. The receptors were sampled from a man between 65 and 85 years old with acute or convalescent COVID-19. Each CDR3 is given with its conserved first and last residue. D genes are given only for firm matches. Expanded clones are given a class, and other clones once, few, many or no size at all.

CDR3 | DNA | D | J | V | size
CASTRSGGPGRSNEKLFF | TGTGCCAGTACCAGATCAGGGGGCCCAGGTCGATCCAATGAAAAACTGTTTTTT | TRBD1 | TRBJ1-4 | TRBV19 | -
CASSKARVTPEPQHF | TGTGCCAGCAGCAAAGCGCGAGTCACCCCGGAGCCCCAGCATTTT | - | TRBJ1-5 | TRBV21-1 | few
CASSSPGQGDEKLFF | TGTGCCAGCAGCTCCCCGGGACAGGGTGATGAAAAACTGTTTTTT | TRBD1 | TRBJ1-4 | TRBV11-2 | -
CASSFLPGGAGNTEAFF | TGTGCCAGCAGCTTCCTCCCAGGGGGCGCGGGGAACACTGAAGCTTTCTTT | TRBD1 | TRBJ1-1 | TRBV7-2 | -
CSVVREASYNEQFF | TGCAGCGTTGTTCGGGAGGCCTCCTACAATGAGCAGTTCTTC | TRBD2 | TRBJ2-1 | TRBV29-1 | -
CASSYLGRVGGTQYF | TGTGCCAGCAGTTACTTAGGCAGGGTGGGGGGGACCCAGTACTTC | - | TRBJ2-5 | TRBV6-5 | once
CASFAGGTDTQYF | TGTGCCAGCTTTGCGGGTGGCACAGATACGCAGTATTTT | - | TRBJ2-3 | TRBV2 | -
CASSRDSTEAFF | TGTGCCAGCTCACGGGACAGCACTGAAGCTTTCTTT | TRBD1 | TRBJ1-1 | TRBV18 | -
CASSSNYRVGANVLTF | TGTGCCAGCAGTTCAAATTACAGGGTTGGGGCCAACGTCCTGACTTTC | - | TRBJ2-6 | TRBV28 | -
CASSTAGQGIMDTEAFF | TGTGCCAGTAGTACGGCCGGGCAGGGTATTATGGACACTGAAGCTTTCTTT | - | TRBJ1-1 | TRBV19 | -
CASSSRGGVETQYF | TGTGCCAGCAGTTCACGGGGCGGGGTGGAGACCCAGTACTTC | - | TRBJ2-5 | TRBV27 | -
CASSLGTSGFGSEFF | TGTGCCAGCAGTCTAGGGACTAGCGGGTTCGGTTCGGAGTTCTTC | TRBD2 | TRBJ2-1 | TRBV28 | -
CASSFWAAKNIQYF | TGTGCCAGCAGTTTCTGGGCAGCCAAAAACATTCAGTACTTC | - | TRBJ2-4 | TRBV28 | -
CASNQGPYGYTF | TGTGCCAGCAATCAGGGCCCCTATGGCTACACCTTC | - | TRBJ1-2 | TRBV6-6 | -
CASSIGPSGDTQYF | TGTGCCAGTAGTATAGGACCCTCGGGAGATACGCAGTATTTT | - | TRBJ2-3 | TRBV19 | -
CASSQGPTGEPYEQYF | TGTGCCAGTAGCCAAGGCCCGACAGGGGAACCCTACGAGCAGTACTTC | TRBD1 | TRBJ2-7 | TRBV19 | -